This T cell receptor beta chain appears in the sequencing data of a study of blood T cell repertoires in COVID-19. Across the whole study: Material from acute and convalescent COVID-19 was sourced from the United States, Italy and Spain.

Authors' methods: Cell counts per sample came from amplifying reference gene primers. TCRdb keeps only in-frame clones here, not all; method: immunoSEQ multiplex PCR. V, J and clone size derive from that table, while D and trimming were established from the DNA sequence. The sample has 70,000 to 80,000 clones; roughly four fifths are singletons. The CDR3 length is 13 residues. Trimming took 2 bases from V and 6 from J, leaving 11 bases between them. The germline gives CDR1 SGHNT, CDR2 YYREEE (reference sequence). This sequence joins TRBV5-4 and TRBJ1-2, with D possibly being TRBD1 (6 bases). The TCR comes from a man of 80 years or more with acute or convalescent COVID-19. The sample consisted of peripheral blood. CDR3 sequence: CASSLQGIDGYTF. The CDR3 DNA follows: TGTGCCAGCAGCTTACAGGGTATAGATGGCTACACCTTC.